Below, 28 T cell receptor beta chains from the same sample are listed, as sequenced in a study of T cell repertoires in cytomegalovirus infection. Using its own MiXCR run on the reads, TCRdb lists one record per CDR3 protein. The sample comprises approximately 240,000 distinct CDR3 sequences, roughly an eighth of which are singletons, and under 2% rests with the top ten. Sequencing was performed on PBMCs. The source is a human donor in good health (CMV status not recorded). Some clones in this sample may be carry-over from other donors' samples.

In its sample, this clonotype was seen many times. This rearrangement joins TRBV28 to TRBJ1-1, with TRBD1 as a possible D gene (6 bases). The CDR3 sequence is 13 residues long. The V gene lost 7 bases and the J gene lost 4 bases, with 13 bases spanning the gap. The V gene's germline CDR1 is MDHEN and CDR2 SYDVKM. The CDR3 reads CASTSQGTTEAFF. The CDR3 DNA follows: TGTGCCAGCACCTCGCAGGGGACCACTGAAGCTTTCTTT.

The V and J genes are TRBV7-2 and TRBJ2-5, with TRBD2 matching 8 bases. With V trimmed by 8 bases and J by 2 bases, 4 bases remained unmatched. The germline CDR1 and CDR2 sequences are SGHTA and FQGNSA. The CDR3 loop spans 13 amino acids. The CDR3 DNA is TGTGCCAGCGGCCAGCGGGGGCAAGAGACCCAGTACTTC. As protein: CASGQRGQETQYF.

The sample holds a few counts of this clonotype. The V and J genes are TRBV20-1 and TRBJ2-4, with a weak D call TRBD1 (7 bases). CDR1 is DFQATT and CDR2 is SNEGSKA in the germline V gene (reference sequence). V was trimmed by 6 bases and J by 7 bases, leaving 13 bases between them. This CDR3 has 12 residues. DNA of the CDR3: TGCAGTGCACAGACAGGGAGGAACATTCAGTACTTC. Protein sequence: CSAQTGRNIQYF.

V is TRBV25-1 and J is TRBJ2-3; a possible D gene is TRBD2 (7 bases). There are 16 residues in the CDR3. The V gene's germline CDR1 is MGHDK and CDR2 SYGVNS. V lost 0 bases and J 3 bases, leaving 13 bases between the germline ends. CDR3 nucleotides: TGTGCCAGCAGTGAATACTCACAGGGAGGGACAGATACGCAGTATTTT. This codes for CASSEYSQGGTDTQYF.

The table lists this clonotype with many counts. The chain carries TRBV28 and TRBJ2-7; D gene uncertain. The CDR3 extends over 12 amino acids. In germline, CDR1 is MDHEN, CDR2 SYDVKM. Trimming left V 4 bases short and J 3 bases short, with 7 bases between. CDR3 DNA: TGTGCCAGCAGTTCACCCAACTACGAGCAGTACTTC. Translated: CASSSPNYEQYF.

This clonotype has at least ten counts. The CDR3 DNA reads as TGTGCTAGTGGATCCGGGACAGTTCCAGATACGCAGTATTTT. Translated, it gives CASGSGTVPDTQYF. This rearrangement joins TRBV12-5 to TRBJ2-3; 7 bases fit TRBD1. CDR3 length: 14 amino acids. Germline CDR1 and CDR2: LGHNT and FRNRAP. V shed 6 bases and J 4 bases; nucleotides not matched to a gene: 7. The full variable domain, in which reference TRBV12-5 and TRBJ2-3 provide the parts outside the CDR3, is DARVTQTPRHKVTEMGQEVTMRCQPILGHNTVFWYRQTMMQGLELLAYFRNRAPLDDSGMPKDRFSAEMPDATLATLKIQPSEPRDSAVYFCASGSGTVPDTQYFGPGTRLTVL.

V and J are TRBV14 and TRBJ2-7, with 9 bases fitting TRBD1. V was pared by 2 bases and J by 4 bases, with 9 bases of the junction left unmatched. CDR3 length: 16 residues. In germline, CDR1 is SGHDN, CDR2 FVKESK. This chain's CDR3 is CASSQRSGQGAYEQYF. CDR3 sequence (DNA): TGTGCCAGCAGCCAAAGGTCGGGACAGGGAGCATACGAGCAGTACTTC.

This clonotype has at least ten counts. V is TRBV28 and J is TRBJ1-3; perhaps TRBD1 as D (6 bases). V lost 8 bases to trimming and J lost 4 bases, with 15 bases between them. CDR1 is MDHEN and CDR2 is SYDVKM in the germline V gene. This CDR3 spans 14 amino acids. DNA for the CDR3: TGTGCCAGCGGCATCGGGACACAGGGAAACACCATATATTTT. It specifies CASGIGTQGNTIYF.

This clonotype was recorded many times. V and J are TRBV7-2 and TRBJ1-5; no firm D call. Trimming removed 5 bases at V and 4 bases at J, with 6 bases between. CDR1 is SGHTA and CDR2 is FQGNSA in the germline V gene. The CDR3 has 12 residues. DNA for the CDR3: TGTGCCAGCAGCCTAAGTAATCAGCCCCAGCATTTT. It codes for CASSLSNQPQHF.

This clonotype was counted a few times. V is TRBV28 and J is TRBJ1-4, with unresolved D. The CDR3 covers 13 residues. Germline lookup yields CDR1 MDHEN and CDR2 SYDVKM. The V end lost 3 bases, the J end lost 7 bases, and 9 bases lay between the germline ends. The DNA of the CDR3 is TGTGCCAGCAGTTTTGTGGAAACTGAAAAACTGTTTTTT. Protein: CASSFVETEKLFF.

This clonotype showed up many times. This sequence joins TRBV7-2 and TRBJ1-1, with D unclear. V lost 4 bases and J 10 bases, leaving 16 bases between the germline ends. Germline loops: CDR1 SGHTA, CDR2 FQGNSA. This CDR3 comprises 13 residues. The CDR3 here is CASSSLPPTGAFF. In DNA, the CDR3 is TGTGCCAGCAGCTCGTTGCCCCCTACCGGAGCTTTCTTT.

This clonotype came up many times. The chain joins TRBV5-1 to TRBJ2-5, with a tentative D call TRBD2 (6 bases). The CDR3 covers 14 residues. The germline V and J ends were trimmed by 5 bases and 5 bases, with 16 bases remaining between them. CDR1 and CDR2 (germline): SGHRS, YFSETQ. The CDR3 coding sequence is TGCGCCAGCAGGGAGGGGATGAGCGTGGAGACCCAGTACTTC. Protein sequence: CASREGMSVETQYF.

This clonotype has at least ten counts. The CDR3 protein is CASSLGSGAGGQNIQYF. CDR3 DNA: TGTGCCAGCAGCTTAGGGAGCGGGGCCGGGGGCCAAAACATTCAGTACTTC. The chain has TRBV7-2 and TRBJ2-4, with a possible D match to TRBD2 (7 bases). This CDR3 has 17 amino acids. Trimming cost V 1 base and J 5 bases, with 18 bases left between them. CDR1 and CDR2 (germline): SGHTA, FQGNSA.

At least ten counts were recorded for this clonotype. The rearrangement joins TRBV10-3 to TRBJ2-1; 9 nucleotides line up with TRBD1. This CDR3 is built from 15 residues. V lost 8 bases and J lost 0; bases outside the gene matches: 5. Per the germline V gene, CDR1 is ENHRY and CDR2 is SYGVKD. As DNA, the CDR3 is TGTGCCATCTCCGGACAGGGGCCCTCCTACAATGAGCAGTTCTTC. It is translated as CAISGQGPSYNEQFF.

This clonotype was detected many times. CDR3 coding DNA: TGTGCCAGCAGCGCGCGGGGGACGGACACTGAAGCTTTCTTT. Amino acid sequence: CASSARGTDTEAFF. This chain connects TRBV6-2 or TRBV6-3 to TRBJ1-1; TRBD1 is a possible D gene (5 bases). CDR3 size: 14 residues. Per germline, CDR1 MNHEY and CDR2 SVGEGT. The V end was cut by 6 bases, the J end by 3 bases, with 14 bases between.

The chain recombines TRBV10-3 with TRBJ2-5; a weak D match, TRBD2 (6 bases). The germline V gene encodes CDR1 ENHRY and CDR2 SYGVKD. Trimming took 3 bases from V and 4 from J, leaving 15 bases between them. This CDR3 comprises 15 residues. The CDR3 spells CAISDSYQGGETQYF. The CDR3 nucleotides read TGTGCCATCAGTGACTCATACCAGGGAGGAGAGACCCAGTACTTC.

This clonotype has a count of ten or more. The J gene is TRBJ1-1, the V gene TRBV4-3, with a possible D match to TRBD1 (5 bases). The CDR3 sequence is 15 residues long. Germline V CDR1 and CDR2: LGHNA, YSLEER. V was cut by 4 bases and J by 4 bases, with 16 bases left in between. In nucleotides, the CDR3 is TGCGCCAGCAGCCCTCAATCCTGGGGGGGCACTGAAGCTTTCTTT. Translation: CASSPQSWGGTEAFF.

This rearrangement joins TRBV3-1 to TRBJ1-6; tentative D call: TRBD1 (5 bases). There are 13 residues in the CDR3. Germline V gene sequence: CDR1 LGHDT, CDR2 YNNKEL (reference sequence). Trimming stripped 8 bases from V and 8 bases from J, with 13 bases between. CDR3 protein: CASRTGTDSPLHF. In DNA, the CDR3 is TGTGCCAGCCGGACGGGGACGGATTCACCCCTCCACTTT.

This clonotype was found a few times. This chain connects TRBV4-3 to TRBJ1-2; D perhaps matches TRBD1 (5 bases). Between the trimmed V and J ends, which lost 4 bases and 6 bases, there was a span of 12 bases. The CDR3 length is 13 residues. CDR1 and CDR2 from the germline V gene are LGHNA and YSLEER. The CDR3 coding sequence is TGCGCCAGCAGCCCGCAGGGAGAGAATGGCTACACCTTC. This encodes CASSPQGENGYTF.

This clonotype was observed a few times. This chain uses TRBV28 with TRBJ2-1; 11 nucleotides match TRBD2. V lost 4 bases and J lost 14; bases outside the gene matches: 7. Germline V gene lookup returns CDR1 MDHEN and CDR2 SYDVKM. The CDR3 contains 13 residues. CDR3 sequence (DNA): TGTGCCAGCAGTTCGGGGACTAGCGGATTGAAGTTCTTC. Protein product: CASSSGTSGLKFF.

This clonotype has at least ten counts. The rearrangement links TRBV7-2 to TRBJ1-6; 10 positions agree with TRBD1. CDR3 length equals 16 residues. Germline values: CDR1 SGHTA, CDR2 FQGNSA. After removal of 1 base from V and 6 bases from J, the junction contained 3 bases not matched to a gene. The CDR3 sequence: CASSLVWDRGNSPLHF. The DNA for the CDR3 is TGTGCCAGCAGCTTAGTTTGGGACAGGGGTAATTCACCCCTCCACTTT.

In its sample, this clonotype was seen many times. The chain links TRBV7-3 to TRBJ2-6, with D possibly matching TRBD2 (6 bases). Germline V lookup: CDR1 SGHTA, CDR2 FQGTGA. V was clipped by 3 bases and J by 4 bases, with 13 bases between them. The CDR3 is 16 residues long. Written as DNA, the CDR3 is TGTGCCAGCAGCTTGGAGGGGTCCTCAGGGGCCAACGTCCTGACTTTC. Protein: CASSLEGSSGANVLTF.

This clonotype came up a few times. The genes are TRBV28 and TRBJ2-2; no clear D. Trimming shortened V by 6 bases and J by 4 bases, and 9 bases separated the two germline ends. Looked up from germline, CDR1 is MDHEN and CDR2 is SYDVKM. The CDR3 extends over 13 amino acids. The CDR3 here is CASRDSLTGELFF. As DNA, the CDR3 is TGTGCCAGCAGGGATAGTCTCACCGGGGAGCTGTTTTTT.

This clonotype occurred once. CDR3 nucleotides: TGCAGTGCTAGAGAAGGGGGTGGAAACACCATATATTTT. Its protein product is CSAREGGGNTIYF. The chain links TRBV20-1 to TRBJ1-3, with a weak D call TRBD1 (6 bases). The CDR3 spans 13 residues. The V gene lost 0 bases and the J gene lost 3 bases, with 6 bases spanning the gap. Germline CDR1 is DFQATT and CDR2 is SNEGSKA (reference sequence).

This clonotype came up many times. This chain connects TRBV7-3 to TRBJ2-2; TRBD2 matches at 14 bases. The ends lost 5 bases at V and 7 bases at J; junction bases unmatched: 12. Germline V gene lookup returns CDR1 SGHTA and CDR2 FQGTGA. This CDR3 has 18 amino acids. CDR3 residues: CASSPGTSGSHSGGELFF. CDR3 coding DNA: TGTGCCAGCAGCCCCGGGACTAGCGGGAGCCATTCCGGCGGGGAGCTGTTTTTT.

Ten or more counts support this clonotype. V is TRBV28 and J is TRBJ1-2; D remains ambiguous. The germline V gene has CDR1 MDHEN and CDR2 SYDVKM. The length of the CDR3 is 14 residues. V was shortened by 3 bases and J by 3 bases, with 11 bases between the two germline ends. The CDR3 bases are TGTGCCAGCAGTTTGACGGGGTTGGACTATGGCTACACCTTC. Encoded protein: CASSLTGLDYGYTF.

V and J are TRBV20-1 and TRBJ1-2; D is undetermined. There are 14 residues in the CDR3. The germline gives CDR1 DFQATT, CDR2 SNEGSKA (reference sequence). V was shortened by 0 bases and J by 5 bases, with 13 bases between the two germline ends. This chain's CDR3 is CSAREPRRTYGYTF. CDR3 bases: TGCAGTGCTAGAGAACCCAGGAGAACTTATGGCTACACCTTC.

CDR3: CASSGRTTANTQYF. For the CDR3, the DNA is TGTGCCAGCAGCGGGAGGACAACCGCCAATACGCAGTATTTT. V and J are TRBV5-4 and TRBJ2-3; maybe TRBD2 (6 bases). V was shortened by 4 bases and J by 7 bases, with 16 bases between the two germline ends. The germline gives CDR1 SGHNT, CDR2 YYREEE (reference sequence). The CDR3 runs to 14 residues. Supplemented by reference TRBV5-4 and TRBJ2-3, the full variable domain reads ETGVTQSPTHLIKTRGQQVTLRCSSQSGHNTVSWYQQALGQGPQFIFQYYREEENGRGNFPPRFSGLQFPNYSSELNVNALELDDSALYLCASSGRTTANTQYFGPGTRLTVL.